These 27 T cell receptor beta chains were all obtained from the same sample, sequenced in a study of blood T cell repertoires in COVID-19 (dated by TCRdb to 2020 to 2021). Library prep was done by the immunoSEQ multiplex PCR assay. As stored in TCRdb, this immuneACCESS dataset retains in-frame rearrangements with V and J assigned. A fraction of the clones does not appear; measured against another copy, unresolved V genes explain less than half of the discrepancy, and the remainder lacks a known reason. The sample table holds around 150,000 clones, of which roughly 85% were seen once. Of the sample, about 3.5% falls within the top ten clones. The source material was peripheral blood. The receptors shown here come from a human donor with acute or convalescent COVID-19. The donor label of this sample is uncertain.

As DNA, the CDR3 is TGTGCCATCAGTGAGATGGACAGACCCCGAGGGAACACTGAAGCTTTCTTT. It specifies CAISEMDRPRGNTEAFF. The chain recombines TRBV10-3 with TRBJ1-1, with a tentative D call TRBD1 (6 bases). Trimming left V 2 bases short and J 1 base short, with 17 bases between. Per the germline V gene, CDR1 is ENHRY and CDR2 is SYGVKD. The CDR3 covers 17 residues.

CDR3 coding DNA: TGCGCCAGCAGCTTAAAAGGGGGGACAGACTCCTACGAGCAGTACTTC. Translated: CASSLKGGTDSYEQYF. J is TRBJ2-7 and V is TRBV5-1; tentatively, D is TRBD1 (7 bases). Trimming stripped 2 bases from V and 0 bases from J, with 15 bases between. Germline CDR1 and CDR2: SGHRS and YFSETQ. The CDR3 sequence is 16 residues long.

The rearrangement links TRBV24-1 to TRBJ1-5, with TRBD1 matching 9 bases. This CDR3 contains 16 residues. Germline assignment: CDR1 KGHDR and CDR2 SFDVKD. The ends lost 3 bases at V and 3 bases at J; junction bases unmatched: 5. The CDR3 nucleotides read TGTGCCACCAGTGATGCGACAGGGGGTTTCAATCAGCCCCAGCATTTT. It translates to CATSDATGGFNQPQHF.

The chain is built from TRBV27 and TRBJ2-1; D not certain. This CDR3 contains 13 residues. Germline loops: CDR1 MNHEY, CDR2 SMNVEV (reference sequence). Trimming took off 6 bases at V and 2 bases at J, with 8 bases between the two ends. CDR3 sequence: CASSRRAYNEQFF. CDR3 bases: TGTGCCAGCAGCCGTCGGGCCTACAATGAGCAGTTCTTC.

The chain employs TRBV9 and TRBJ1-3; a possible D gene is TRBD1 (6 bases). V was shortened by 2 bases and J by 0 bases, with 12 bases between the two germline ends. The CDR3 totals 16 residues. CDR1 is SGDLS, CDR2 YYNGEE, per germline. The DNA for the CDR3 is TGTGCCAGCAGCGTCACCAGGGGCATCTCTGGAAACACCATATATTTT. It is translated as CASSVTRGISGNTIYF.

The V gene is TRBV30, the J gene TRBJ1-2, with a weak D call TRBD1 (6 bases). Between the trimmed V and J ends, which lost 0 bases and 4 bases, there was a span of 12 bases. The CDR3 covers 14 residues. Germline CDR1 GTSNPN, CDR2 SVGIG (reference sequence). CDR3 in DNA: TGTGCCTGGAGTGTAACAGGGAGGGTCTATGGCTACACCTTC. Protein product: CAWSVTGRVYGYTF.

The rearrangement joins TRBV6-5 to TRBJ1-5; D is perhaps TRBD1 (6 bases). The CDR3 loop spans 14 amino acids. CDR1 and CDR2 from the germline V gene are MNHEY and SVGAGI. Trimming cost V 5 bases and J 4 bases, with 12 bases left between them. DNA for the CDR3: TGTGCCAGCAGTCTGACAGGCCTTAATCAGCCCCAGCATTTT. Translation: CASSLTGLNQPQHF.

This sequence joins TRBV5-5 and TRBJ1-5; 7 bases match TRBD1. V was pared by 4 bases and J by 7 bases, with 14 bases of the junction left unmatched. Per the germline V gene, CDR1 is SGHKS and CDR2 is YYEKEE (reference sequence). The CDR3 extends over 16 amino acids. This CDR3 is CASSLGGGQERQPQHF. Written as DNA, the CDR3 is TGTGCCAGCAGCCTGGGGGGCGGACAGGAGAGACAGCCCCAGCATTTT.

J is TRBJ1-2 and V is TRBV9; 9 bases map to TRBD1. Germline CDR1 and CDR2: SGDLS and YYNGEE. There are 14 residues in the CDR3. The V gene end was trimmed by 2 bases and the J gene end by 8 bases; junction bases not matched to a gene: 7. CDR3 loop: CASSVRDRAGGYTF. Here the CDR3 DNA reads TGTGCCAGCAGCGTTCGGGACAGGGCAGGAGGCTACACCTTC. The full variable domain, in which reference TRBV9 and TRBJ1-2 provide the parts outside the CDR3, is DSGVTQTPKHLITATGQRVTLRCSPRSGDLSVYWYQQSLDQGLQFLIQYYNGEERAKGNILERFSAQQFPDLHSELNLSSLELGDSALYFCASSVRDRAGGYTFGSGTRLTVV.

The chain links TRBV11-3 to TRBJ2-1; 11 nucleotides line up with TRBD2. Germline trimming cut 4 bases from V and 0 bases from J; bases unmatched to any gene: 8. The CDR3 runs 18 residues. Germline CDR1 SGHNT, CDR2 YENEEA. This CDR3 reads CASSSPSSGGSSYNEQFF. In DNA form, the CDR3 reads TGTGCCAGCAGCTCCCCCTCTAGCGGGGGGAGCTCCTACAATGAGCAGTTCTTC.

CDR3 nucleotides: TGTGCCAGCAGTTTCGACAGAAATCAGCCCCAGCATTTT. This sequence encodes CASSFDRNQPQHF. The J gene is TRBJ1-5, the V gene TRBV12-3 or TRBV12-4; weak D call: TRBD1 (5 bases). V was shortened by 3 bases and J by 4 bases, with 7 bases between the two germline ends. This CDR3 region has 13 residues.

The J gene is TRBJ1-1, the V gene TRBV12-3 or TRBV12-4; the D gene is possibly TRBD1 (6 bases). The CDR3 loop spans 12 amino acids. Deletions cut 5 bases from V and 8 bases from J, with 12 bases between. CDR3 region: CASSNYGTEAFF. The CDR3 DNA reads TGTGCCAGCAGTAATTACGGGACAGAAGCTTTCTTT.

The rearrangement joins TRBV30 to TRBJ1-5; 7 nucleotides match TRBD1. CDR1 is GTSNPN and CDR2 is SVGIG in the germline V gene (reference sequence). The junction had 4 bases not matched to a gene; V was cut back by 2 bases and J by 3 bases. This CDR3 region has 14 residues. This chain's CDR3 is CAWSTRGSNQPQHF. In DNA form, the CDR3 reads TGTGCCTGGAGTACCAGGGGGTCCAATCAGCCCCAGCATTTT. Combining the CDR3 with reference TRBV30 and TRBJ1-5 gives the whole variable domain SQTIHQWPATLVQPVGSPLSLECTVEGTSNPNLYWYRQAAGRGLQLLFYSVGIGQISSEVPQNLSASRPQDRQFILSSKKLLLSDSGFYLCAWSTRGSNQPQHFGDGTRLSIL.

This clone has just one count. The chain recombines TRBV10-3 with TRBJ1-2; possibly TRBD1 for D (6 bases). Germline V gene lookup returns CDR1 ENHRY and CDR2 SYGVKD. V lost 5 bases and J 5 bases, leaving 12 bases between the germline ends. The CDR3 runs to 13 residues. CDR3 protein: CAISSQGKYGYTF. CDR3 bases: TGTGCCATCAGTTCACAGGGAAAGTATGGCTACACCTTC.

The CDR3 DNA sequence: TGTGCCTGGAGGGGACAAGGGGCGACTGAAGCTTTCTTT. This translates into CAWRGQGATEAFF. The rearrangement joins TRBV30 to TRBJ1-1; tentative D call: TRBD1 (6 bases). The V end was cut by 3 bases, the J end by 5 bases, with 13 bases between. Germline loops: CDR1 GTSNPN, CDR2 SVGIG (reference sequence). The length of the CDR3 is 13 residues. Looking up the rest from reference TRBV30 and TRBJ1-1 gives the full variable domain: SQTIHQWPATLVQPVGSPLSLECTVEGTSNPNLYWYRQAAGRGLQLLFYSVGIGQISSEVPQNLSASRPQDRQFILSSKKLLLSDSGFYLCAWRGQGATEAFFGQGTRLTVV.

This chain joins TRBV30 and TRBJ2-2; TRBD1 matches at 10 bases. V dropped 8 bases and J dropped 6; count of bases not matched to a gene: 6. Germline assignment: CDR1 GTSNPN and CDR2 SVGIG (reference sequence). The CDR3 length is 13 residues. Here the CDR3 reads CAQRGQGPGELFF. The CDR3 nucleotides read TGTGCCCAAAGGGGACAGGGGCCCGGGGAGCTGTTTTTT.

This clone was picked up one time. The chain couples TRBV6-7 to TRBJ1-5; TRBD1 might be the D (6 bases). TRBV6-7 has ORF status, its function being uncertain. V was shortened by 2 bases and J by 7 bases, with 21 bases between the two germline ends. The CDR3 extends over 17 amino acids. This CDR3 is CASSYPRREQGLQPQHF. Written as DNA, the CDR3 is TGTGCCAGCAGTTACCCCCGAAGGGAACAGGGCTTGCAGCCCCAGCATTTT.

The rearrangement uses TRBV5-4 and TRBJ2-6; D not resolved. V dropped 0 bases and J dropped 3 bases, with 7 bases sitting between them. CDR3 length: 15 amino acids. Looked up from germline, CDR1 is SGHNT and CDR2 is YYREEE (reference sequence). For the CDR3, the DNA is TGTGCCAGCAGCTTGGCGCGGTTTGGGGCCAACGTCCTGACTTTC. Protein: CASSLARFGANVLTF.

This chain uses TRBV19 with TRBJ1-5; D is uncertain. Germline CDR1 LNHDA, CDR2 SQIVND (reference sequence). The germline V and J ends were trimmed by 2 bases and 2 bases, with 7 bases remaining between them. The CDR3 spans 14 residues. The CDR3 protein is CASSIREGNQPQHF. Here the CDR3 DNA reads TGTGCCAGTAGTATACGCGAGGGCAATCAGCCCCAGCATTTT.

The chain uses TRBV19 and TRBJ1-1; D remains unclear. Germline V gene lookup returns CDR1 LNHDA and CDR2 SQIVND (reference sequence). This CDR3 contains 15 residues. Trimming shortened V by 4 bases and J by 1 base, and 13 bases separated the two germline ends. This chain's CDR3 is CASSTPAVGNTEAFF. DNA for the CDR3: TGTGCCAGTAGTACCCCGGCGGTGGGGAACACTGAAGCTTTCTTT.

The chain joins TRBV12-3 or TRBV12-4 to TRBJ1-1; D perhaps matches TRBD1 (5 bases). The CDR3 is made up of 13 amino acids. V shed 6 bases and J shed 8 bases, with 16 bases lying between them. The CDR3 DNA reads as TGTGCCAGCAGGGTCGGACAAATTGCCGAAGCTTTCTTT. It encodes CASRVGQIAEAFF.

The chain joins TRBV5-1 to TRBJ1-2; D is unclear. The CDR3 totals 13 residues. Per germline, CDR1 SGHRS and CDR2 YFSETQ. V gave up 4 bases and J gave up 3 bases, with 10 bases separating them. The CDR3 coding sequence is TGCGCCAGCAGCCCCGACTTATACTATGGCTACACCTTC. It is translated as CASSPDLYYGYTF.

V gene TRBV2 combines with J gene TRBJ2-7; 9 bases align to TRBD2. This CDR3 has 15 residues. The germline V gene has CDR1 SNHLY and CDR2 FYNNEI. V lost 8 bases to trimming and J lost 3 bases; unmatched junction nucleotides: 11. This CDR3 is CASQDALAGHYEQYF. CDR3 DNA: TGTGCCAGCCAGGATGCTCTAGCGGGGCACTACGAGCAGTACTTC.

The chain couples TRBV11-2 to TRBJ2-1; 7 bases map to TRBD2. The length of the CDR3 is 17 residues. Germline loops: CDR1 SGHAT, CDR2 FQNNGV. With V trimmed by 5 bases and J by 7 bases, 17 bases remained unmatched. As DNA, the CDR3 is TGTGCCAGCAGCATAAGGACCGGGACCGGGAGGTTGAATGAGCAGTTCTTC. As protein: CASSIRTGTGRLNEQFF.

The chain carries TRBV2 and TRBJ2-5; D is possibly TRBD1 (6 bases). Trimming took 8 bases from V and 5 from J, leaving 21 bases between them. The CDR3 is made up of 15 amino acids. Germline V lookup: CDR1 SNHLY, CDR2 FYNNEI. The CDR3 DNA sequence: TGTGCCAGCGAACCGTTACAGGGAGAGGCGGAGACCCAGTACTTC. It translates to CASEPLQGEAETQYF.

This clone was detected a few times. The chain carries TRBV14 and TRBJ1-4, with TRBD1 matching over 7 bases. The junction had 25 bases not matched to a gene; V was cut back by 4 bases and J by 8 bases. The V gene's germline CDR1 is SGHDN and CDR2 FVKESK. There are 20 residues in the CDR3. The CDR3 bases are TGTGCCAGCAGCCTTCGCCTAGGACAGGCACCGAGGGGGGATAACGAAAAACTGTTTTTT. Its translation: CASSLRLGQAPRGDNEKLFF.

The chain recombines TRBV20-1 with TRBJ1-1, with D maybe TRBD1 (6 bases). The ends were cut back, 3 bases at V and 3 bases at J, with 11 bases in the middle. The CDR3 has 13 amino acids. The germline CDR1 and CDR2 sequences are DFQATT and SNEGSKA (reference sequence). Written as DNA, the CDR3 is TGCAGTGCTAGTAACAGGGTTGACACTGAAGCTTTCTTT. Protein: CSASNRVDTEAFF.